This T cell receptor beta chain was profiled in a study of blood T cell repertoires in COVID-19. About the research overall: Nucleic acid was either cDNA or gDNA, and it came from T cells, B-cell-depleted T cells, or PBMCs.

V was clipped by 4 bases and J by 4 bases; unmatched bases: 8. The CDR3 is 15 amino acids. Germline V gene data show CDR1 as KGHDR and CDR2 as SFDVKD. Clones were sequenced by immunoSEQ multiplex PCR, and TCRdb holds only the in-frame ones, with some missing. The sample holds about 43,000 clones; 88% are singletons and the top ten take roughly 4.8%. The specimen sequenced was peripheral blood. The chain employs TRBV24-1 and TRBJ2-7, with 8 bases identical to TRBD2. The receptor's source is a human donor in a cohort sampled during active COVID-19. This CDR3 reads CATSDPGTSHYEQYF. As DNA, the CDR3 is TGTGCCACCAGTGACCCCGGGACTAGTCATTACGAGCAGTACTTC.